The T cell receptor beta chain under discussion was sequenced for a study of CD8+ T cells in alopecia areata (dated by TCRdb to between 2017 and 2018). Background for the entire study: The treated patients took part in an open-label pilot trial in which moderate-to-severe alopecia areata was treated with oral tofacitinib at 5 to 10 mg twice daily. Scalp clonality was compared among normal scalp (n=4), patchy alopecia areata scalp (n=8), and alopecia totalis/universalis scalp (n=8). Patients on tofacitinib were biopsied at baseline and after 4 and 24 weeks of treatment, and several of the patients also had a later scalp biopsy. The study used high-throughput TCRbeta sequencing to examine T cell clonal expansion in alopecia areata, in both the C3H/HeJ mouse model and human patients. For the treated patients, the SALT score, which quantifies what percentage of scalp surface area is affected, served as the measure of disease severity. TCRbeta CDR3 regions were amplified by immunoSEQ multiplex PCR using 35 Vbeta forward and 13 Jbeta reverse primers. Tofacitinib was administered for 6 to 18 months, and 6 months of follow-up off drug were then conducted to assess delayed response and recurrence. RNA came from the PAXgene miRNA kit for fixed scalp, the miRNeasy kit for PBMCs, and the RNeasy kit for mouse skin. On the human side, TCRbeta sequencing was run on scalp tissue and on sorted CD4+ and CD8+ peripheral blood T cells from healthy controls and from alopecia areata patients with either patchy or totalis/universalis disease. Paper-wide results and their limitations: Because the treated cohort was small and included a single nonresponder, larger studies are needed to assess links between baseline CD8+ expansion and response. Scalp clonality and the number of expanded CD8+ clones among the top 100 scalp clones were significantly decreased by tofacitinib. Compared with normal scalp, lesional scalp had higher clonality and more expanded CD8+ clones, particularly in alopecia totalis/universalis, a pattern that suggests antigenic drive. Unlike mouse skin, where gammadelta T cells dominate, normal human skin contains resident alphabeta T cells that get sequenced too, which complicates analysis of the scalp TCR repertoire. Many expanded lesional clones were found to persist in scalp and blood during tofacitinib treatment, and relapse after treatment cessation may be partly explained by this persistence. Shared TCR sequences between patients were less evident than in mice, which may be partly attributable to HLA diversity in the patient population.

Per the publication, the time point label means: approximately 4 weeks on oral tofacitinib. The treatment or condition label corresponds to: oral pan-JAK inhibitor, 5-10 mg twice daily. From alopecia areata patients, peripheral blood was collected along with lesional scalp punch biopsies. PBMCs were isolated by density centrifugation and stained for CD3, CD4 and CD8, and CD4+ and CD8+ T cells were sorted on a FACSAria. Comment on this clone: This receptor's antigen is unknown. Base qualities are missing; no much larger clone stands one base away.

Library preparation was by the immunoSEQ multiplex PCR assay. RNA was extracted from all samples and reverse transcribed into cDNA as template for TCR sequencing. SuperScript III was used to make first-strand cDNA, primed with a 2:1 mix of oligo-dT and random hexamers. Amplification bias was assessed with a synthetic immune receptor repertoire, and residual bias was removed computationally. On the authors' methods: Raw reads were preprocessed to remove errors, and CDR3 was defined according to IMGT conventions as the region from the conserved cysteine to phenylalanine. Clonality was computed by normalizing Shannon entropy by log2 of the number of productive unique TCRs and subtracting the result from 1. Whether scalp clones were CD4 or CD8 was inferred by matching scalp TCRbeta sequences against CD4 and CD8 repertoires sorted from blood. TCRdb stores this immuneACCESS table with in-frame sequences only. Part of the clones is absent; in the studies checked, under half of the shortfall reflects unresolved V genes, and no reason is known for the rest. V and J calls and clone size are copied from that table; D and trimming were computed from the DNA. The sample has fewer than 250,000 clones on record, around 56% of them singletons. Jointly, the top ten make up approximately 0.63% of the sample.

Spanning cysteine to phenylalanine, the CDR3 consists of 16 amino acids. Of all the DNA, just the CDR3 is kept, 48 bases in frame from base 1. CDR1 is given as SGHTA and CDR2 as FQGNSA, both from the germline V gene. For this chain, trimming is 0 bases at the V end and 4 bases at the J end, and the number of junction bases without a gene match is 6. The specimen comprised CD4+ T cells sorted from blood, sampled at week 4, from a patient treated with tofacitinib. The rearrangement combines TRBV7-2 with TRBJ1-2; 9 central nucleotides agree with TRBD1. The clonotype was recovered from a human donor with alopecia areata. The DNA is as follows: TGTGCCAGCAGCTTAGCGACAGGGGGGCGATTCTATGGCTACACCTTC. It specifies CASSLATGGRFYGYTF.